The rows below give T cell receptor beta chains drawn from one sample of a study of blood T cell repertoires in COVID-19. Repertoires were generated with immunoSEQ multiplex PCR, while TCRdb's copy carries only in-frame clones and drops some. The profile shows approximately 150,000 clones, approximately 86% of them singletons. The sequencing sample was made of peripheral blood. These TCRs come from a woman aged 80 or over with COVID-19, enrolled during active disease. Both conserved end residues are part of each CDR3. A D gene is named only where the DNA matches it firmly. Not all rows give a size; the values are once, few, many and, for expanded clones, a class.

size,J,D,V,CDR3,DNA
-,TRBJ1-5,-,TRBV28,CASSLLGQPQHF,TGTGCCAGCAGTTTACTAGGACAGCCCCAGCATTTT
once,TRBJ2-3,TRBD2,TRBV28,CASKEGAGGRAGDTQYF,TGTGCCAGCAAGGAAGGCGCGGGCGGGAGGGCCGGAGATACGCAGTATTTT
-,TRBJ1-1,TRBD1,TRBV15,CATSTLFDRGLTEAFF,TGTGCCACCAGCACCCTCTTTGACAGGGGATTGACTGAAGCTTTCTTT
-,TRBJ2-2,-,TRBV27,CASSGGLDRGELFF,TGTGCCAGCAGCGGGGGGCTGGATAGGGGGGAGCTGTTTTTT
-,TRBJ1-5,TRBD1,TRBV28,CASSFRGGAWPQHF,TGTGCCAGCAGTTTCCGAGGGGGCGCGTGGCCCCAGCATTTT
-,TRBJ2-7,TRBD1,TRBV7-8,CASSRGDRPYEQYF,TGTGCCAGCAGCCGAGGGGACAGACCCTACGAGCAGTACTTC
-,TRBJ1-1,-,TRBV19,CASSIDYSLNTEAFF,TGTGCCAGTAGTATAGATTACAGCCTGAACACTGAAGCTTTCTTT
-,TRBJ2-1,-,TRBV12-3/TRBV12-4,CASGSGDYNEQFF,TGTGCCAGCGGAAGCGGAGACTACAATGAGCAGTTCTTC
-,TRBJ1-1,-,TRBV3-1/TRBV3-2,CASSQLGQNTEAFF,TGTGCCAGCAGCCAGTTGGGACAGAACACTGAAGCTTTCTTT
-,TRBJ1-2,-,TRBV2,CASSGGGLGYGYTF,TGTGCCAGCAGTGGCGGGGGTTTGGGCTATGGCTACACCTTC
-,TRBJ2-5,TRBD1,TRBV19,CASRQTGGGETQYF,TGTGCCAGTAGACAAACAGGGGGAGGTGAGACCCAGTACTTC
once,TRBJ2-2,-,TRBV5-4,CASSFGGTNTGELFF,TGTGCCAGCAGCTTCGGCGGGACCAACACCGGGGAGCTGTTTTTT
-,TRBJ2-1,-,TRBV2,CASLLNEQFF,TGTGCCAGCTTACTCAATGAGCAGTTCTTC
-,TRBJ1-5,-,TRBV2,CASRSGMGSNQPQHF,TGTGCCAGCAGATCAGGGATGGGGAGCAATCAGCCCCAGCATTTT
once,TRBJ1-1,-,TRBV3-1/TRBV3-2,CASSQSGGKGGAFF,TGTGCCAGCAGCCAAAGCGGGGGTAAGGGGGGAGCTTTCTTT
-,TRBJ1-1,-,TRBV28,CASREGFSEAFF,TGTGCCAGCAGGGAGGGTTTCTCTGAAGCTTTCTTT
many,TRBJ1-1,-,TRBV11-2,CASSLHYTEAFF,TGTGCCAGCAGCTTACATTACACTGAAGCTTTCTTT
-,TRBJ1-2,-,TRBV10-3,CAISERRGYGYTF,TGTGCCATCAGTGAGCGCAGAGGGTATGGCTACACCTTC
-,TRBJ2-1,TRBD2,TRBV7-2,CASSLSGANNEQFF,TGTGCCAGCAGCCTTAGCGGGGCCAACAATGAGCAGTTCTTC
-,TRBJ1-2,TRBD1,TRBV12-3/TRBV12-4,CASSQGEVYGYTF,TGTGCCAGCAGCCAGGGGGAGGTCTATGGCTACACCTTC
-,TRBJ1-4,TRBD1,TRBV28,CASSRRDSWNEKLFF,TGTGCCAGCAGTCGCCGGGACAGCTGGAATGAAAAACTGTTTTTT
-,TRBJ1-2,-,TRBV6-5,CASSDTGVRVDYTF,TGTGCCAGCAGCGATACCGGGGTCCGGGTTGACTACACCTTC
-,TRBJ1-5,-,TRBV24-1,CATSDPRSGQPQHF,TGTGCCACCAGTGACCCCCGGTCGGGTCAGCCCCAGCATTTT
-,TRBJ2-7,TRBD1,TRBV18,CASSPPGQNYEQYF,TGTGCCAGCTCACCACCGGGACAGAACTACGAGCAGTACTTC
-,TRBJ2-1,-,TRBV5-1,CASSPSGASYNEQFF,TGCGCCAGCAGCCCAAGCGGAGCCTCCTACAATGAGCAGTTCTTC
-,TRBJ1-5,TRBD1,TRBV3-1/TRBV3-2,CASSPGSGTGSNQPQHF,TGTGCCAGCAGCCCAGGGTCGGGGACAGGGAGCAATCAGCCCCAGCATTTT
-,TRBJ2-1,-,TRBV28,CASSPPGVSYNEQFF,TGTGCCAGCAGTCCGCCGGGAGTCTCGTACAATGAGCAGTTCTTC
few,TRBJ1-5,-,TRBV3-1/TRBV3-2,CASSQGGSNQPQHF,TGTGCCAGCAGCCAAGGCGGGAGCAATCAGCCCCAGCATTTT
few,TRBJ1-6,-,TRBV28,CASSLWRASVGSPLHF,TGTGCCAGCAGTTTATGGCGGGCCTCGGTGGGGTCACCCCTCCACTTT
-,TRBJ1-5,TRBD1,TRBV5-1,CASSLGTGVGQPQHF,TGCGCCAGCAGCTTGGGAACAGGGGTTGGGCAGCCCCAGCATTTT
-,TRBJ2-7,-,TRBV6-2/TRBV6-3,CASSVQAGYEQYF,TGTGCCAGCAGTGTTCAGGCCGGCTACGAGCAGTACTTC